The T cell receptor (beta chain) described here comes from a study of shared clonotypes between healthy human individuals. Only in-frame clones appear in the TCRdb table, and some are missing; sequencing was by immunoSEQ multiplex PCR. The table has around 2.1 million clones, 93% seen once. Points on this clone: This specimen includes other DNA sequences encoding the same CDR3.

Naive-designated CD8 cells lacked CD45RO, were positively enriched for CCR7, and omitted terminally differentiated effector memory CD45RA+ cells. Sequencing used naive CD8+ T cells from PBMCs. This receptor was obtained from a man between 18 and 29 years old in good health. Some clones in this sample may be carry-over from other donors' samples.

CDR3 DNA sequence: TGTGCCAGCAGTTTAAGGGGGCGCACTGAAGCTTTCTTT. Translation: CASSLRGRTEAFF. The gene calls are TRBV27 and TRBJ1-1, with 7 bases matching TRBD1. Germline CDR1 MNHEY, CDR2 SMNVEV (reference sequence). V dropped 2 bases and J dropped 4; count of bases not matched to a gene: 1. The CDR3 extends over 13 amino acids.